Described below is a single T cell receptor beta chain sequence and its context. Its antigen is undetermined. Mismatch with germline at one junction end may stem from a read error. This sample was included in a study of cytomegalovirus exposure and HLA in healthy donors. About the research overall: The approximately 610 first-cohort repertoires shared a platform with the approximately 110 validation repertoires, as reported in a later analysis. Study-wide results and caveats: Some TCR beta chains (164 of them) were listed as cytomegalovirus-associated. Most TCR sequences showed up rarely, but some public TCRs showed up in many donors.

The assay was immunoSEQ multiplex PCR, and TCRdb's table has in-frame clones only and misses some. Among roughly 150,000 clones, approximately 86% were seen once, and the ten largest hold about 2.1%. Per germline, CDR1 SSHAT and CDR2 FNYEAQ (reference sequence). The CDR3 extends over 14 amino acids. The sequencing sample was made of PBMCs. This receptor was obtained from a man aged 30-40 years in good health and CMV-seropositive. The gene calls are TRBV7-7 and TRBJ2-2; D unresolved. The CDR3: CASSLGQITGELFF. The CDR3 region has the DNA TGTGCTAGCAGCTTAGGTCAGATCACCGGGGAGCTGTTTTTT.